This TCR beta chain was captured in a study of OX40 agonist ivuxolimab in advanced cancers. On the study more broadly: Hepatocellular carcinoma, melanoma, renal cell or head and neck cancer affected the dose-escalation patients. Those enrolled were around 87% male, with a mean age of approximately 60 years and ages from roughly 20 to 85. Study-level findings and limits: Patients with a partial response at 0.1-3.0 mg/kg had among the lowest clonal expansion.

The method was immunoSEQ multiplex PCR; TCRdb's version includes in-frame clones alone and lacks a portion of them. The sample consists of roughly 100,000 clones, roughly 90% of them appearing once. Remarks on this clone: Its antigen is as yet unknown.

Material: CD4+ or CD8+ T cells sorted from blood, obtained in a trial of the OX40 agonist ivuxolimab. This TCR derives from an adult with an advanced solid tumor such as melanoma, head and neck, liver or kidney cancer.

The CDR3: CASSLEWSNEQFF. The CDR3 DNA follows: TGTGCCAGCAGCTTAGAATGGTCCAATGAGCAGTTCTTC. The chain recombines TRBV11-2 with TRBJ2-1; D unclear. This CDR3 has 13 amino acids. Deletions cut 0 bases from V and 6 bases from J, with 6 bases between. Germline CDR1 and CDR2: SGHAT and FQNNGV.